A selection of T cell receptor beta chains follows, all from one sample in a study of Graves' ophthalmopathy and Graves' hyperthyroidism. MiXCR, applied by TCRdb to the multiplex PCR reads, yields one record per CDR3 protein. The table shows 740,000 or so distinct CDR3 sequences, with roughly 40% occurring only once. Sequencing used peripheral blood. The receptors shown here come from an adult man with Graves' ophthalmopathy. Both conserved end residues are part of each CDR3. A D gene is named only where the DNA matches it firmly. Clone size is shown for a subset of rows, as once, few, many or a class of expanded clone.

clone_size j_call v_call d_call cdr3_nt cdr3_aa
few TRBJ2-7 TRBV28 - TGTGCCAGCAGTTCTGAGGGCAGGGCCTACGAGCAGTACTTC CASSSEGRAYEQYF
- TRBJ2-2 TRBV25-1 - TGTGCCAGCAGTTACGTGGGAGGCGGGGAGCTGTTTTTT CASSYVGGGELFF
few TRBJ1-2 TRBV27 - TGTGCCAGCAGTGATGGGACCGGACCCCACTATGGCTACACCTTC CASSDGTGPHYGYTF
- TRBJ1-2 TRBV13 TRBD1 TGTGCCAGCAGTTACCCGGGACAGACAAGGATGTCTCATGGCTACACCTTC CASSYPGQTRMSHGYTF
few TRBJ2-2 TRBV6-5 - TGTGCCAGCAGTTTTAGCGTCCCAGGCGGGGAGCTGTTTTTT CASSFSVPGGELFF
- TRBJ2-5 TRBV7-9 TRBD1 TGTGCCAGCGGACAGGGAAAGGGAGGAGAGACCCAGTACTTC CASGQGKGGETQYF
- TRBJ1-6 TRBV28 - TGTGCCAGCGGGACTGCTGGGGATTCACCCCTCCACTTT CASGTAGDSPLHF
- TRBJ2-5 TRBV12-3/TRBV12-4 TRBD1 TGTGCCAGCAGAGAAGGACAGGCAATAGCTCGGAGTCAAGAGACCCAGTACTTC CASREGQAIARSQETQYF
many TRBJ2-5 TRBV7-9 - TGTGCCAGCAGCCCCCCCCAGGGCTTTGCAGAGACCCAGTACTTC CASSPPQGFAETQYF
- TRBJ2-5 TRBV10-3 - TGTGCCAGCAGTGAAGAAGAGGGGTTCCAAGAGACCCAGTACTTC CASSEEEGFQETQYF
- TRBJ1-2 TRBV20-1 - TGCAGTGCTAGAGATGCGGGAGGGGGCTATGGCTACACCTTC CSARDAGGGYGYTF
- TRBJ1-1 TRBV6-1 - TGTGCGGTGAGGGGGGTCGGGGTCACTGAAGCTTTCTTT CAVRGVGVTEAFF
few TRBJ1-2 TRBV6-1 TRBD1 TGTGCCAGCATCGGGGACAGGACGTTTCATGGCTACACCTTC CASIGDRTFHGYTF
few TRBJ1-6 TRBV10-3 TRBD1 TGTGCCAGCAACAAGGACAGGGGGCTTTCACCCCTCCACTTT CASNKDRGLSPLHF
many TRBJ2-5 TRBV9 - TGTGCCAGCAGCGCTACCGGGACTGCACAAGAGACCCAGTACTTC CASSATGTAQETQYF
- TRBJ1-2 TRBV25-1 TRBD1 TGTGCCAGCACGGAGGGGGCCAAAGGCTACACCTTC CASTEGAKGYTF
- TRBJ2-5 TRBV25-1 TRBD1 TGTGCCAGCAGTTTTGGTGACAGGGGGCAAGAGACCCAGTACTTC CASSFGDRGQETQYF
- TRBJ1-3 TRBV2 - TGTGCCAGCAGTAGCAGGGAGGCTAACACCATATATTTT CASSSREANTIYF
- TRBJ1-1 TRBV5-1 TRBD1 TGCGCCAGCAGCTTGGACAGGGGCCCTGAAGCTTTCTTT CASSLDRGPEAFF